This T cell receptor (beta chain) was identified during a study of T cells in localized non-small cell lung cancer. V was pared by 5 bases and J by 4 bases, with 6 bases of the junction left unmatched. This CDR3 region has 15 residues. The germline V gene encodes CDR1 SGDLS and CDR2 YYNGEE. TCRdb's table, derived via immunoSEQ multiplex PCR, lists solely in-frame clones and lacks some. The data show 40,000 to 65,000 clones, approximately 80% seen once. The chain uses TRBV9 and TRBJ2-1, with 10 bases that match TRBD2. The sequencing here drew on peripheral blood mononuclear cells, taken before any cancer treatment. The sequence was obtained from a man between 35 and 75 years old with stage III lung adenocarcinoma. CDR3 sequence (DNA): TGTGCCAGCAGTTACTTAGCGGGAGGTTACAATGAGCAGTTCTTC. This sequence encodes CASSYLAGGYNEQFF.